Below, 12 T cell receptor beta chains from the same sample are listed, as sequenced in a study of cytomegalovirus exposure and HLA in healthy donors. PCR used 60 Vbeta primers and 13 Jbeta primers. The table came from immunoSEQ multiplex PCR; TCRdb's copy has only in-frame clones and leaves some out. The table lists about 200,000 clones, roughly 80% of them singletons, with around 1.7% in the top ten. What was sequenced was PBMCs. These receptors were taken from a woman aged 18-35 years in good health and CMV-seronegative.

The V call is TRBV5-5, the J call TRBJ2-7; a weak D match, TRBD2 (7 bases). CDR1 SGHKS and CDR2 YYEKEE come from the germline V gene (reference sequence). Trimming cost V 4 bases and J 2 bases, with 13 bases left between them. The CDR3 has 14 amino acids. The CDR3 coding sequence is TGTGCCAGCAGCGGGGGGGCAGGGGCCTACGAGCAGTACTTC. It codes for CASSGGAGAYEQYF. The entire variable domain, with the rest obtained from reference TRBV5-5 and TRBJ2-7, is as follows: DAGVTQSPTHLIKTRGQQVTLRCSPISGHKSVSWYQQVLGQGPQFIFQYYEKEERGRGNFPDRFSARQFPNYSSELNVNALLLGDSALYLCASSGGAGAYEQYFGPGTRLTVT.

The chain links TRBV5-1 to TRBJ2-7; 10 bases map to TRBD2. The V segment lost 4 bases and the J segment 3 bases; nucleotides outside the gene matches: 13. Germline V CDR1 and CDR2: SGHRS, YFSETQ. The CDR3 loop spans 17 amino acids. CDR3: CASSVDAGLATYYEQYF. CDR3 DNA: TGCGCCAGCAGCGTGGACGCGGGACTAGCGACCTACTACGAGCAGTACTTC. Combining the CDR3 with reference TRBV5-1 and TRBJ2-7 gives the whole variable domain KAGVTQTPRYLIKTRGQQVTLSCSPISGHRSVSWYQQTPGQGLQFLFEYFSETQRNKGNFPGRFSGRQFSNSRSEMNVSTLELGDSALYLCASSVDAGLATYYEQYFGPGTRLTVT.

The chain carries TRBV28 and TRBJ1-1; 8 bases are shared with TRBD1. V lost 7 bases to trimming and J lost 4 bases; unmatched junction nucleotides: 5. This CDR3 is built from 13 residues. CDR1 is MDHEN and CDR2 is SYDVKM in the germline V gene. As DNA, the CDR3 is TGTGCCAGCATTATCACAGGGGGCACTGAAGCTTTCTTT. This gives the protein CASIITGGTEAFF.

The chain carries TRBV7-2 and TRBJ2-5, with 15 bases identical to TRBD2. Trimming cost V 5 bases and J 4 bases; bases outside gene matches: 5. Germline V gene lookup returns CDR1 SGHTA and CDR2 FQGNSA. The CDR3 spans 16 residues. CDR3 in DNA: TGTGCCAGCAGCCCCGGGACTAGCGGGAGGCGAGAGACCCAGTACTTC. This encodes CASSPGTSGRRETQYF.

This chain links TRBV27 with TRBJ1-6; possible D gene TRBD1, 5 bases. Trimming took 9 bases from V and 8 from J, leaving 14 bases between them. The CDR3 consists of 13 residues. Germline V gives CDR1 MNHEY, CDR2 SMNVEV (reference sequence). The CDR3 protein is CASKTASDSPLHF. DNA for the CDR3: TGTGCCAGTAAGACAGCGTCGGATTCACCCCTCCACTTT.

The chain couples TRBV9 to TRBJ2-4; 14 nucleotides match TRBD2. This CDR3 contains 21 residues. Germline values: CDR1 SGDLS, CDR2 YYNGEE. V shed 3 bases, J shed 0 bases, and the junction held 14 bases outside the gene matches. The CDR3 nucleotides read TGTGCCAGCAGCGCCGGGTTGGGACTAGCGGGAGAGGGAGGAGCCAAAAACATTCAGTACTTC. Translating it yields CASSAGLGLAGEGGAKNIQYF.

The chain links TRBV4-2 to TRBJ2-2; 9 bases align to TRBD2. J gave up 1 base and V 2 bases, and 2 bases lay outside the gene matches. The CDR3 is 16 residues long. Germline lookup yields CDR1 LGHNA and CDR2 YNFKEQ. This CDR3 is CASSQRTSENTGELFF. The CDR3 coding sequence is TGTGCCAGCAGCCAACGGACTAGCGAGAACACCGGGGAGCTGTTTTTT.

This sequence joins TRBV13 and TRBJ2-5; 10 nucleotides align to TRBD1. The V gene end was trimmed by 4 bases and the J gene end by 0 bases; junction bases not matched to a gene: 5. The germline CDR1 and CDR2 sequences are PRHDT and FYEKMQ (reference sequence). The CDR3 loop spans 16 amino acids. The CDR3 region is CASSSSGTGDQETQYF. The CDR3 DNA reads TGTGCCAGCAGCTCCTCCGGGACAGGGGACCAAGAGACCCAGTACTTC. Full variable domain (remainder filled in from reference TRBV13 and TRBJ2-5): AAGVIQSPRHLIKEKRETATLKCYPIPRHDTVYWYQQGPGQDPQFLISFYEKMQSDKGSIPDRFSAQQFSDYHSELNMSSLELGDSALYFCASSSSGTGDQETQYFGPGTRLLVL.

The rearrangement uses TRBV7-2 and TRBJ2-7; the match to TRBD1 covers 9 bases. Germline loops: CDR1 SGHTA, CDR2 FQGNSA. The CDR3 spans 16 residues. Losses at the gene ends were 5 bases for V and 0 bases for J; bases not matched to a gene: 8. For the CDR3, the DNA is TGTGCCAGCAGCGTAGAGGGACAGGGCATCTCCTACGAGCAGTACTTC. Its protein product is CASSVEGQGISYEQYF.

This clone turned up a few times. The rearrangement uses TRBV7-2 and TRBJ2-7, with a weak D call TRBD1 (5 bases). The germline CDR1 and CDR2 sequences are SGHTA and FQGNSA. The CDR3 is 14 amino acids. V was cut by 4 bases and J by 4 bases, with 14 bases left in between. In DNA form, the CDR3 reads TGTGCCAGCAGCTCCGGGCAGGGCTGGTACGAGCAGTACTTC. Translating gives CASSSGQGWYEQYF.

In the case of this clone: Other nucleotide sequences in the sample specify the same CDR3. The CDR3 DNA sequence: TGTGCCAGCAGTTCCCCGACAGGGACAGGAAACACCATATATTTT. Translating it yields CASSSPTGTGNTIYF. The chain couples TRBV28 to TRBJ1-3; 7 bases align to TRBD1. The CDR3 length is 15 residues. The germline V gene has CDR1 MDHEN and CDR2 SYDVKM. V shed 4 bases and J 4 bases; nucleotides not matched to a gene: 7.

This chain joins TRBV27 and TRBJ2-1; D might be TRBD2 (6 bases). Germline CDR1 MNHEY, CDR2 SMNVEV (reference sequence). V lost 2 bases and J 1 base, leaving 9 bases between the germline ends. The CDR3 contains 15 residues. The CDR3 bases are TGTGCCAGCAGTTTAATCGGGACTTCCTACAATGAGCAGTTCTTC. It encodes CASSLIGTSYNEQFF.